Below are 20 T cell receptor beta chains sequenced from a single sample in a study of blood T cells in healthy people across ages. A second PCR, run for roughly 7 to 12 cycles, used a sample-barcoded 5' primer plus a J-beta primer mix. One entry per CDR3 protein results from TCRdb running MiXCR on the 5' RACE reads. Of hundreds of thousands of distinct CDR3 sequences listed, approximately 30% are singletons. The sequenced sample consisted of blood. These receptors were obtained from an elderly woman in good health.

Of note for this clonotype: One base away lies a much larger clone, so this may be a sequencing read error. The chain recombines TRBV20-1 with TRBJ1-5; perhaps TRBD1 as D (6 bases). Germline CDR1 reads DFQATT; CDR2 reads SNEGSKA (reference sequence). Trimming took 0 bases from V and 4 from J, leaving 16 bases between them. CDR3 length: 16 residues. This chain's CDR3 is CSARDRGRKPNQPQHF. In DNA form, the CDR3 reads TGCAGTGCTAGAGACAGGGGCCGGAAACCGAATCAGCCCCAGCATTTT.

Comments on this clonotype: An end of the junction does not agree with germline; a read error may underlie this. The J gene is TRBJ2-7, the V gene TRBV6-5; D possibly corresponds to TRBD2 (5 bases). The CDR3 runs to 14 residues. Germline CDR1 and CDR2: MNHEY and SVGAGI. CDR3 sequence (DNA): TGTGCCGGCAGTCCACGATCACGGGGCTACGAGCAGTACTTC. Amino acids: CAGSPRSRGYEQYF.

At least ten counts were recorded for this clonotype. The chain joins TRBV6-2 or TRBV6-3 to TRBJ2-3; 7 nucleotides agree with TRBD1. Germline trimming cut 6 bases from V and 3 bases from J; bases unmatched to any gene: 9. The CDR3 extends over 15 amino acids. Per the germline V gene, CDR1 is MNHEY and CDR2 is SVGEGT. As DNA, the CDR3 is TGTGCCAGCAGCCTGACAGGGCGAGTGACAGATACGCAGTATTTT. Amino acid sequence: CASSLTGRVTDTQYF.

The chain joins TRBV6-2 or TRBV6-3 to TRBJ1-5; D may be TRBD1 (5 bases). Germline CDR1 reads MNHEY; CDR2 reads SVGEGT. V lost 2 bases and J 0 bases, leaving 8 bases between the germline ends. This CDR3 is built from 15 residues. The chain's CDR3 is CASSYGGHSNQPQHF. CDR3 coding DNA: TGTGCCAGCAGTTACGGGGGTCATAGCAATCAGCCCCAGCATTTT.

J is TRBJ2-1 and V is TRBV5-1, with 10 bases aligning to TRBD2. V was pared by 4 bases and J by 8 bases, with 12 bases of the junction left unmatched. The CDR3 totals 16 residues. Germline CDR1 and CDR2: SGHRS and YFSETQ. The CDR3 sequence: CASSGVAGGLGDEQFF. For the CDR3, the DNA is TGCGCCAGCAGCGGAGTAGCGGGAGGATTAGGCGATGAGCAGTTCTTC.

This clonotype was recorded only once. Since a much larger clone is just one base distant, this may be a read error. This CDR3 reads CASSQRQSNEKRFF. CDR3 DNA sequence: TGTGCCAGCAGCCAACGGCAGTCTAATGAAAAACGGTTTTTT. V and J are TRBV3-1 and TRBJ1-4; D call uncertain. This CDR3 region has 14 residues. Germline lookup yields CDR1 LGHDT and CDR2 YNNKEL (reference sequence).

Regarding this clonotype: The conserved closing phenylalanine or tryptophan is absent in this CDR3, likely reflecting a read error. The chain is built from TRBV4-3 and TRBJ2-5, with 10 bases fitting TRBD1. The germline CDR1 and CDR2 sequences are LGHNA and YSLEER. V lost 0 bases to trimming and J lost 11 bases; unmatched junction nucleotides: 12. The CDR3 has 16 residues. The CDR3 sequence is CASSQEAWDRGYGQYL. For the CDR3, the DNA is TGCGCCAGCAGCCAAGAAGCTTGGGACAGGGGTTACGGGCAGTACCTC.

In its sample, this clonotype was seen a few times. The chain has TRBV2 and TRBJ1-4, with 9 bases matching TRBD1. V was pared by 3 bases and J by 7 bases, with 3 bases of the junction left unmatched. Germline CDR1 is SNHLY and CDR2 is FYNNEI. The CDR3 is 14 residues long. The CDR3 DNA is TGTGCCAGCAGTGACCCGGGACAGGGTGAAAAACTGTTTTTT. Residues: CASSDPGQGEKLFF.

Many counts were recorded for this clonotype. The gene calls are TRBV7-6 and TRBJ1-2; 8 bases fit TRBD1. The J segment lost 3 bases and the V segment lost 3 bases, leaving 3 bases of the junction unmatched. The V gene's germline CDR1 is SGHVS and CDR2 FNYEAQ. The CDR3 totals 14 residues. The CDR3 region has the DNA TGTGCCAGCAGCTTCGGACAGGGAGACTATGGCTACACCTTC. Its translation: CASSFGQGDYGYTF. Full variable domain (outside the CDR3, taken from reference TRBV7-6 and TRBJ1-2): GAGVSQSPRYKVTKRGQDVALRCDPISGHVSLYWYRQALGQGPEFLTYFNYEAQQDKSGLPNDRFSAERPEGSISTLTIQRTEQRDSAMYRCASSFGQGDYGYTFGSGTRLTVV.

The sample holds many counts of this clonotype. Being one base from a much bigger clone, this may be a read error. This chain connects TRBV3-1 to TRBJ2-5; 8 nucleotides agree with TRBD2. This CDR3 has 17 amino acids. Unmatched junction bases numbered 19, after V lost 2 bases and J lost 11 bases. Germline assignment: CDR1 LGHDT and CDR2 YNNKEL (reference sequence). This CDR3 reads CASSQRRAGAGYNEQYF. The CDR3 nucleotides read TGTGCCAGCAGCCAACGTAGAGCGGGGGCCGGGTACAATGAGCAGTACTTC.

The V and J genes are TRBV27 and TRBJ2-1, with TRBD1 as a possible D gene (6 bases). Between the trimmed V and J ends, which lost 5 bases and 2 bases, there was a span of 22 bases. Germline V lookup: CDR1 MNHEY, CDR2 SMNVEV (reference sequence). The CDR3 has 18 residues. The CDR3 is CASSRFAASDRTYNEQFF. In DNA form, the CDR3 reads TGTGCCAGCAGTCGATTCGCGGCCAGCGACAGGACCTACAATGAGCAGTTCTTC.

This clonotype has a count of ten or more. J is TRBJ2-5 and V is TRBV15; TRBD2 might be the D (5 bases). This CDR3 has 13 amino acids. V lost 0 bases to trimming and J lost 5 bases, with 7 bases between them. CDR1 and CDR2 (germline): LNHNV, YYDKDF (reference sequence). CDR3 region: CATSRDWRETQYF. As DNA, the CDR3 is TGTGCCACCAGCAGAGATTGGAGGGAGACCCAGTACTTC.

This clonotype was recorded at least ten times. Given a much more abundant clone one base away, this may be a read error. The chain combines TRBV10-3 with TRBJ2-7; perhaps TRBD2 as D (7 bases). V lost 6 bases and J 0 bases, leaving 15 bases between the germline ends. There are 15 residues in the CDR3. The V gene's germline CDR1 is ENHRY and CDR2 SYGVKD. The CDR3 DNA sequence: TGTGCCATCAGCGATAGGGGGGGCCTCTCCTACGAGCAGTACTTC. Protein sequence: CAISDRGGLSYEQYF.

This clonotype was counted between two and nine times. The chain links TRBV7-8 to TRBJ2-5; the match to TRBD1 covers 7 bases. The CDR3 is made up of 14 amino acids. V lost 0 bases to trimming and J lost 11 bases; unmatched junction nucleotides: 9. Germline-derived CDR1 and CDR2 are SGHVS and FQNEAQ. The CDR3 bases are TGTGCCAGCAGCTTAGCGGCAGGGGGTTACGGGCAGTACTTC. It is translated as CASSLAAGGYGQYF. Full variable domain (rest looked up from reference TRBV7-8 and TRBJ2-5): GAGVSQSPRYKVAKRGQDVALRCDPISGHVSLFWYQQALGQGPEFLTYFQNEAQLDKSGLPSDRFFAERPEGSVSTLKIQRTQQEDSAVYLCASSLAAGGYGQYFGPGTRLLVL.

This clonotype was seen only a few times. V usage is TRBV6-2 or TRBV6-3 and J usage is TRBJ1-2, with a possible D match to TRBD1 (5 bases). This CDR3 comprises 15 residues. The germline V gene has CDR1 MNHEY and CDR2 SVGEGT. V lost 6 bases, J lost 2 bases, and 16 bases lay in between. The CDR3 spells CASSPSGGVNYGYTF. The CDR3 DNA follows: TGTGCCAGCAGCCCAAGCGGGGGTGTGAACTATGGCTACACCTTC.

This clonotype was seen repeatedly, ten times or more. V usage is TRBV20-1 and J usage is TRBJ2-3; no clear D gene. V was cut by 1 base and J by 3 bases, with 11 bases left in between. The CDR3 consists of 14 residues. The germline CDR1 and CDR2 sequences are DFQATT and SNEGSKA (reference sequence). CDR3 in DNA: TGCAGTGCTAGAGTCCCGGGCCAAACAGATACGCAGTATTTT. This gives the protein CSARVPGQTDTQYF.

This clonotype was seen ten or more times. The chain recombines TRBV29-1 with TRBJ1-5; D not certain. This CDR3 contains 12 residues. V dropped 6 bases and J dropped 0 bases, with 6 bases sitting between them. The germline V gene encodes CDR1 SQVTM and CDR2 ANQGSEA. CDR3 residues: CSVRDSNQPQHF. In nucleotides, the CDR3 is TGCAGCGTCCGGGATAGCAATCAGCCCCAGCATTTT.

This clonotype was picked up many times. V gene TRBV27 combines with J gene TRBJ2-1; D is unresolved. Per germline, CDR1 MNHEY and CDR2 SMNVEV (reference sequence). Trimming removed 2 bases from V and 0 bases from J, with 11 bases in between. The CDR3 has 16 amino acids. DNA for the CDR3: TGTGCCAGCAGTTTAGGGCAAATGCGCTCCTACAATGAGCAGTTCTTC. Encoded protein: CASSLGQMRSYNEQFF.

This chain joins TRBV5-1 and TRBJ2-2; 8 bases align to TRBD2. In germline, CDR1 is SGHRS, CDR2 YFSETQ. Trimming cost V 0 bases and J 2 bases; bases outside gene matches: 6. This CDR3 has 17 amino acids. This CDR3 is CASSLERGLINTGELFF. CDR3 nucleotide sequence: TGCGCCAGCAGCTTGGAGCGGGGGCTAATAAACACCGGGGAGCTGTTTTTT.

This chain links TRBV6-6 with TRBJ1-1; D is possibly TRBD1 (5 bases). Germline CDR1 and CDR2: MNHNY and SVGAGI (reference sequence). V shed 4 bases and J shed 8 bases, with 14 bases lying between them. This CDR3 comprises 13 residues. CDR3 sequence (DNA): TGTGCCAGCAGTTTTGGGGGTGGGGGGGAAGCTTTCTTT. Translating it yields CASSFGGGGEAFF.